This T cell receptor (beta chain) was retrieved from a study of monozygotic twins with inflammatory bowel disease. Blood samples, whole and unsorted for T cells, yielded the isolated total RNA. About this clonotype: Its matching antigen is unknown.

There are 15 residues in the CDR3. Germline CDR1 and CDR2: SGHRS and YFSETQ. Study findings and constraints: Lower sharing of clonotypes with other individuals was seen in IBD patients than in healthy twins. This was most marked in patients showing signs of disease activity.

A 6-nucleotide sample barcode was carried by the UMIs, which template switching added. TCRdb reanalyzed the 5' RACE reads, giving one entry per CDR3 protein sequence and no DNA. This specimen shows about 300,000 distinct CDR3 sequences; the ten leading clones hold 5.6%. This TCR was recovered from a human donor with ulcerative colitis or Crohn's disease, or a healthy co-twin of an affected twin (not recorded which). The sample comprised blood. The chain is built from TRBV5-1 and TRBJ2-3; TCRdb's assignment of TRBD1 cannot be checked, as there is no DNA. The CDR3 sequence is CASSLSERGLDTQYF.